The rows below give T cell receptor beta chains drawn from one sample of a study of graft-versus-host responses after intestinal transplantation. Measured with immunoSEQ multiplex PCR; TCRdb has only the in-frame clones, and not every one. The table includes some 25,000 clones, approximately 90% detected once. This specimen was PBMCs, taken 38 to 40 days after intestinal transplant. The receptors here all came from a human patient who received an intestinal transplant, so some T cells may come from the graft donor. CDR3s include the opening cysteine and the closing phenylalanine or tryptophan. Each record gives: J gene, V gene, clone size, D gene, CDR3 protein, CDR3 DNA. D genes are given only for firm matches. Not every row has a clone size; where given, it reads once, few, many or a size class.

J gene: TRBJ2-7; V gene: TRBV7-8; clone size: -; D gene: -; CDR3 protein: CASSLWTRVADFF; CDR3 DNA: TGTGCCAGCAGCTTATGGACACGGGTTGCAGACTTCTTC
J gene: TRBJ1-2; V gene: TRBV28; clone size: -; D gene: -; CDR3 protein: CASSLDGGNGYTF; CDR3 DNA: TGTGCCAGCAGCTTGGACGGGGGGAATGGCTACACCTTC
J gene: TRBJ1-2; V gene: TRBV6-5; clone size: -; D gene: -; CDR3 protein: CASSSGTLNGYTF; CDR3 DNA: TGTGCCAGCAGTTCCGGGACTCTCAATGGCTACACCTTC
J gene: TRBJ1-1; V gene: TRBV9; clone size: -; D gene: -; CDR3 protein: CASSGGGYEAFF; CDR3 DNA: TGTGCCAGCAGCGGCGGGGGGTATGAAGCTTTCTTT
J gene: TRBJ2-7; V gene: TRBV30; clone size: -; D gene: -; CDR3 protein: CAWRKGLPYEQYF; CDR3 DNA: TGTGCCTGGAGGAAGGGACTGCCCTACGAGCAGTACTTC
J gene: TRBJ2-6; V gene: TRBV18; clone size: -; D gene: -; CDR3 protein: CASSPPFGQVSGANVLTF; CDR3 DNA: TGTGCCAGCTCACCACCATTTGGGCAGGTGTCTGGGGCCAACGTCCTGACTTTC
J gene: TRBJ2-2; V gene: TRBV30; clone size: -; D gene: TRBD2; CDR3 protein: CAWGAGAGELFF; CDR3 DNA: TGTGCCTGGGGAGCGGGAGCCGGGGAGCTGTTTTTT
J gene: TRBJ1-2; V gene: TRBV2; clone size: -; D gene: TRBD1; CDR3 protein: CANSGGEGYGYTF; CDR3 DNA: TGTGCCAACTCAGGGGGCGAAGGCTATGGCTACACCTTC
J gene: TRBJ2-7; V gene: TRBV6-5; clone size: once; D gene: TRBD2; CDR3 protein: CASREIAGGPHEQYF; CDR3 DNA: TGTGCCAGCAGGGAAATAGCGGGAGGGCCCCACGAGCAGTACTTC
J gene: TRBJ2-2; V gene: TRBV28; clone size: -; D gene: -; CDR3 protein: CASSLARTNTGELFF; CDR3 DNA: TGTGCCAGCAGTTTGGCTCGAACTAACACCGGGGAGCTGTTTTTT
J gene: TRBJ1-4; V gene: TRBV5-1; clone size: -; D gene: -; CDR3 protein: CASSPGPTNEKLFF; CDR3 DNA: TGCGCCAGCAGCCCGGGCCCAACTAATGAAAAACTGTTTTTT
J gene: TRBJ2-7; V gene: TRBV27; clone size: -; D gene: -; CDR3 protein: CASSLGGIPYEQYF; CDR3 DNA: TGTGCCAGCAGTTTAGGGGGTATCCCCTACGAGCAGTACTTC
J gene: TRBJ2-1; V gene: TRBV9; clone size: -; D gene: -; CDR3 protein: CASNTASSGEQFF; CDR3 DNA: TGTGCCAGCAACACGGCCAGTTCCGGGGAGCAGTTCTTC
J gene: TRBJ2-1; V gene: TRBV6-5; clone size: -; D gene: TRBD2; CDR3 protein: CASSFSGSAYNEQFF; CDR3 DNA: TGTGCCAGCAGTTTCAGCGGGAGCGCTTACAATGAGCAGTTCTTC
J gene: TRBJ2-1; V gene: TRBV2; clone size: -; D gene: -; CDR3 protein: CASSGNNEQFF; CDR3 DNA: TGTGCCAGCAGTGGTAACAATGAGCAGTTCTTC
J gene: TRBJ1-4; V gene: TRBV29-1; clone size: -; D gene: -; CDR3 protein: CSVLGRGVTNEKLFF; CDR3 DNA: TGCAGCGTTTTGGGACGTGGGGTAACTAATGAAAAACTGTTTTTT
J gene: TRBJ1-5; V gene: TRBV13; clone size: -; D gene: -; CDR3 protein: CASSSRDFSNQPQHF; CDR3 DNA: TGTGCCAGCAGCTCCCGGGATTTTTCCAATCAGCCCCAGCATTTT
J gene: TRBJ2-7; V gene: TRBV18; clone size: once; D gene: -; CDR3 protein: CASSPGGSYEQYF; CDR3 DNA: TGTGCCAGCTCACCGGGCGGATCCTACGAGCAGTACTTC
J gene: TRBJ2-1; V gene: TRBV27; clone size: -; D gene: -; CDR3 protein: CASSLSARKEDYNEQFF; CDR3 DNA: TGTGCCAGCAGTTTATCGGCCCGGAAGGAGGACTACAATGAGCAGTTCTTC
J gene: TRBJ2-7; V gene: TRBV19; clone size: -; D gene: TRBD2; CDR3 protein: CASSPQRGSYEQYF; CDR3 DNA: TGTGCCAGTAGTCCACAGCGGGGCTCCTACGAGCAGTACTTC
J gene: TRBJ1-1; V gene: TRBV7-6; clone size: few; D gene: -; CDR3 protein: CASSPGGGEAFF; CDR3 DNA: TGTGCCAGCAGCCCCGGGGGCGGGGAAGCTTTCTTT
J gene: TRBJ2-1; V gene: TRBV15; clone size: -; D gene: -; CDR3 protein: CATSRSAYNEQFF; CDR3 DNA: TGTGCCACCAGCAGATCCGCCTACAATGAGCAGTTCTTC
J gene: TRBJ2-3; V gene: TRBV13; clone size: -; D gene: TRBD2; CDR3 protein: CASSFGTSADTQYF; CDR3 DNA: TGTGCCAGCAGCTTTGGGACTAGCGCAGATACGCAGTATTTT
J gene: TRBJ2-7; V gene: TRBV5-6; clone size: -; D gene: -; CDR3 protein: CASSLLQNYEQYF; CDR3 DNA: TGTGCCAGCAGCTTGTTACAGAACTACGAGCAGTACTTC